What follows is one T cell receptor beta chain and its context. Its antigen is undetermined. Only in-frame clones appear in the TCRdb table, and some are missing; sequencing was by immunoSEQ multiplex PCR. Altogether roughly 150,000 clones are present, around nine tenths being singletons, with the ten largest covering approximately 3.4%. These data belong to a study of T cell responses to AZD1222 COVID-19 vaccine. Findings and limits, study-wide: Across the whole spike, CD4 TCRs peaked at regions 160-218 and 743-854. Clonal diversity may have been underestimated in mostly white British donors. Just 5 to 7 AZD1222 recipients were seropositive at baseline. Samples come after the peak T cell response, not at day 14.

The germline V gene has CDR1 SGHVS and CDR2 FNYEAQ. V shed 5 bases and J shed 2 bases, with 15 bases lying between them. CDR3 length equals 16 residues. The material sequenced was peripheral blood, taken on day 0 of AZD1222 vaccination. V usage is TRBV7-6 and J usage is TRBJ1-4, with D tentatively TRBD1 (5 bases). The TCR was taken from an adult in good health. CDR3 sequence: CASSPTIPGTNEKLFF. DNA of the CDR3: TGTGCCAGCAGCCCAACTATCCCAGGGACTAATGAAAAACTGTTTTTT.